This T cell receptor beta chain was captured in a study of shared clonotypes between healthy human individuals. Across the whole study: Per-donor plates numbered three CD4 naive, three CD4 memory, two CD8 naive and one CD8 memory. Study outcomes and limitations: For naive CD4 cells, approximately 4.8% of clonotypes were shared across four donors. In contrast to clonotypes shared by all four donors, non-shared clonotypes had lower generation probabilities.

This CDR3 comprises 15 residues. Per germline, CDR1 LNHDA and CDR2 SQIVND (reference sequence). V trimming: 6 bases; J trimming: 4 bases; junction bases outside the gene matches: 7. The assay was immunoSEQ multiplex PCR, and TCRdb's table has in-frame clones only and misses some. The table records 230,000 or so clones, approximately 65% of them present only once. A remark on this clone: What it binds is unknown.

The study separated CD4+ cells into CD45RA+ naive and CD45RA-negative memory subsets. This chain links TRBV19 with TRBJ2-3, with 10 bases aligning to TRBD2. The source is a man under 40 in good health. Sequencing was carried out using memory CD4+ T cells sorted from blood. Subset defined: CD45RA-negative fraction. The CDR3 reads CASRGLAGAADTQYF. In DNA form, the CDR3 reads TGTGCCAGTAGGGGGCTAGCGGGAGCTGCAGATACGCAGTATTTT.